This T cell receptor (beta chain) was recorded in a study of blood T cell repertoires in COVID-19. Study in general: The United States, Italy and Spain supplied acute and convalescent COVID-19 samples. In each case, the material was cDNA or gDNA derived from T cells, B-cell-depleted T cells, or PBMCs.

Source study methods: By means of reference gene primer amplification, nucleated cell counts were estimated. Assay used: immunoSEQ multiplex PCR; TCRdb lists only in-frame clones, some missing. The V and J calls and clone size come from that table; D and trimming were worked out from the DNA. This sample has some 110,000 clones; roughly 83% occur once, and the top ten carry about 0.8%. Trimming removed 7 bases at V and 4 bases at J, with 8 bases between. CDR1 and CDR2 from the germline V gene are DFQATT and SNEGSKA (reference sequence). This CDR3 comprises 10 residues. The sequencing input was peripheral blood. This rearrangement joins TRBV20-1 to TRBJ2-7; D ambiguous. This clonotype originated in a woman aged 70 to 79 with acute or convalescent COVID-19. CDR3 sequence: CSVPGYEQYF. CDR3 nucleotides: TGCAGTGTTCCGGGTTACGAGCAGTACTTC.